This T cell receptor (beta chain) was recovered during a study of OX40 agonist ivuxolimab in advanced cancers. Study at large: Participants could have had prior anti-PD-1, anti-PD-L1 or anti-CTLA-4 therapy, and around 40% had some. There were three patients with partial responses, one having hepatocellular carcinoma and two cutaneous melanoma.

Sequencing was performed with immunoSEQ multiplex PCR; in TCRdb, only in-frame clones are kept and a portion is missing. Here the sample spans 35,000 to 55,000 clones, 75% to 90% being singletons. The germline gives CDR1 MNHEY, CDR2 SVGAGI. CDR3 length: 14 amino acids. The V and J ends lost 2 bases and 7 bases respectively, with 14 bases between them. Worth noting for this clone: Its matching antigen is unknown.

The study's findings and limits: Partial responders at 0.1-3.0 mg/kg showed near-lowest clonal expansion.

Source: CD4+ or CD8+ T cells sorted from blood, taken in a trial of the OX40 agonist ivuxolimab. This clonotype originated in an adult with an advanced solid tumor such as melanoma, head and neck, liver or kidney cancer. The V call is TRBV6-5, the J call TRBJ2-5; a weak D match, TRBD2 (5 bases). CDR3 region: CASSYRELVGTQYF. CDR3 DNA: TGTGCCAGCAGTTACCGGGAACTGGTGGGGACCCAGTACTTC.